This entry lists 23 T cell receptor beta chains sequenced from one sample in a study of shared clonotypes between healthy human individuals. Sequencing was performed with immunoSEQ multiplex PCR; in TCRdb, only in-frame clones are kept and a portion is missing. The table lists more than 2 million clones, roughly 93% of them singletons, with about 1.6% in the top ten. Terminally differentiated effector memory CD45RA+ cells were excluded from the naive CD8 cells, which were CD45RO-negative and positively selected for CCR7. Sample: naive CD8+ T cells from PBMCs. The source is a man between 18 and 29 years old in good health. Some clones in this sample may be carry-over from other donors' samples.

The chain links TRBV29-1 to TRBJ1-2, with 9 bases that match TRBD1. The germline V gene has CDR1 SQVTM and CDR2 ANQGSEA. After removal of 6 bases from V and 7 bases from J, the junction contained 9 bases not matched to a gene. The CDR3 is 13 residues long. For the CDR3, the DNA is TGCAGCGTCCACGAACAGGGGGCGCTTGGCTACACCTTC. It yields the protein CSVHEQGALGYTF.

The rearrangement uses TRBV10-3 and TRBJ2-3; TRBD2 agrees at 10 bases. The junction had 14 bases not matched to a gene; V was cut back by 4 bases and J by 1 base. This CDR3 has 19 residues. The germline gives CDR1 ENHRY, CDR2 SYGVKD. The CDR3 DNA sequence: TGTGCCATCAGTGTGCCGGGACTAGCGCACTCGGCGGGCACAGATACGCAGTATTTT. Protein: CAISVPGLAHSAGTDTQYF.

The gene calls are TRBV30 and TRBJ1-1, with no clear D. Deletions cut 0 bases from V and 5 bases from J, with 4 bases between. CDR3 size: 11 residues. CDR1 and CDR2 from the germline V gene are GTSNPN and SVGIG (reference sequence). The CDR3 spells CAWSVKTEAFF. CDR3 DNA: TGTGCCTGGAGTGTAAAAACTGAAGCTTTCTTT. Variable domain in full (rest from reference TRBV30 and TRBJ1-1): SQTIHQWPATLVQPVGSPLSLECTVEGTSNPNLYWYRQAAGRGLQLLFYSVGIGQISSEVPQNLSASRPQDRQFILSSKKLLLSDSGFYLCAWSVKTEAFFGQGTRLTVV.

This chain connects TRBV7-9 to TRBJ1-2; no reliable D call. V lost 5 bases and J lost 8, with 9 bases in between. The CDR3 contains 11 residues. Germline CDR1 SEHNR, CDR2 FQNEAQ (reference sequence). As DNA, the CDR3 is TGTGCCAGCAGCGGGCTGGGGGGCTACACCTTC. This sequence encodes CASSGLGGYTF. Filled out from reference TRBV7-9 and TRBJ1-2, the complete variable domain reads DTGVSQNPRHKITKRGQNVTFRCDPISEHNRLYWYRQTLGQGPEFLTYFQNEAQLEKSRLLSDRFSAERPKGSFSTLEIQRTEQGDSAMYLCASSGLGGYTFGSGTRLTVV.

This clone appeared once. V gene TRBV5-1 combines with J gene TRBJ1-1, with 9 bases aligning to TRBD1. In germline, CDR1 is SGHRS, CDR2 YFSETQ. CDR3 length: 16 amino acids. Germline trimming cut 3 bases from V and 0 bases from J; bases unmatched to any gene: 6. CDR3 nucleotides: TGCGCCAGCAGCTGGGACAGGGAGGAGATGAACACTGAAGCTTTCTTT. Protein sequence: CASSWDREEMNTEAFF.

Concerning this clone: Other DNA sequences within the sample encode an identical CDR3. The V call is TRBV28, the J call TRBJ2-5; D call uncertain. The V gene lost 5 bases and the J gene lost 2 bases, with 12 bases spanning the gap. This CDR3 comprises 14 residues. Germline CDR1 is MDHEN and CDR2 is SYDVKM. In DNA, the CDR3 is TGTGCCAGCAGTCTCCGGCCAGTACAAGAGACCCAGTACTTC. This translates into CASSLRPVQETQYF.

The gene calls are TRBV7-6 and TRBJ2-7; D is unresolved. The germline gives CDR1 SGHVS, CDR2 FNYEAQ. V lost 1 base and J lost 1, with 14 bases in between. The length of the CDR3 is 16 residues. The CDR3 bases are TGTGCCAGCAGCTTAGATAGTCACCGGCCTTCCTACGAGCAGTACTTC. Translated, it gives CASSLDSHRPSYEQYF.

This clone was observed a single time. The chain couples TRBV27 to TRBJ2-1, with no clear D. V gave up 0 bases and J gave up 10 bases, with 10 bases separating them. The CDR3 runs to 13 residues. Germline V gives CDR1 MNHEY, CDR2 SMNVEV (reference sequence). CDR3 protein: CASSLSWLQEQFF. The DNA for the CDR3 is TGTGCCAGCAGTTTATCATGGCTCCAAGAGCAGTTCTTC.

The rearrangement joins TRBV29-1 to TRBJ2-7; no firm D call. This CDR3 is built from 10 residues. Deletions cut 5 bases from V and 3 bases from J, with 5 bases between. Per germline, CDR1 SQVTM and CDR2 ANQGSEA. This CDR3 reads CSVWDYEQYF. The CDR3 DNA follows: TGCAGCGTTTGGGACTACGAGCAGTACTTC.

As to this clone: The same CDR3 is also encoded by other DNA sequences in this sample. The chain links TRBV7-9 to TRBJ1-1, with D possibly being TRBD1 (6 bases). Germline V lookup: CDR1 SEHNR, CDR2 FQNEAQ (reference sequence). Trimming removed 7 bases at V and 5 bases at J, with 11 bases between. This CDR3 has 12 amino acids. The CDR3 loop reads CASNPGDTEAFF. As DNA, the CDR3 is TGTGCCAGCAACCCAGGGGATACTGAAGCTTTCTTT.

The V gene is TRBV27, the J gene TRBJ2-3; 9 nucleotides align to TRBD1. The CDR3 covers 16 residues. V lost 1 base, J lost 2 bases, and 4 bases stayed unmatched. Germline V gene lookup returns CDR1 MNHEY and CDR2 SMNVEV (reference sequence). The CDR3 DNA is TGTGCCAGCAGTTTATTACAGGGGGCCCCCACAGATACGCAGTATTTT. Its translation: CASSLLQGAPTDTQYF.

A remark on this clone: This specimen includes other DNA sequences encoding the same CDR3. V and J are TRBV4-3 and TRBJ2-1, with D hard to call. The CDR3 loop spans 15 amino acids. V lost 0 bases to trimming and J lost 0 bases, with 6 bases between them. Germline V gene lookup returns CDR1 LGHNA and CDR2 YSLEER. CDR3 loop: CASSQDTSSYNEQFF. CDR3 sequence (DNA): TGCGCCAGCAGCCAAGATACGAGCTCCTACAATGAGCAGTTCTTC.

Of note for this clone: Different DNA sequences within this sample yield the same CDR3. The V gene is TRBV19, the J gene TRBJ2-2; D not resolved. The length of the CDR3 is 15 residues. From germline, CDR1 is LNHDA and CDR2 SQIVND (reference sequence). V lost 3 bases and J lost 2, with 10 bases in between. The CDR3 bases are TGTGCCAGTAGTATGGCCAGAGGCAACACCGGGGAGCTGTTTTTT. This sequence encodes CASSMARGNTGELFF.

The chain joins TRBV13 to TRBJ2-3, with TRBD2 matching over 14 bases. The CDR3 runs 19 residues. Germline values: CDR1 PRHDT, CDR2 FYEKMQ (reference sequence). J lost 2 bases, V lost 4 bases, and 11 bases had no gene match. CDR3 protein: CASSYKGLAGEGDTDTQYF. The CDR3 nucleotides are TGTGCCAGCAGCTACAAGGGACTAGCGGGAGAGGGAGACACAGATACGCAGTATTTT. Based on the CDR3 plus reference TRBV13 and TRBJ2-3, the full variable domain is AAGVIQSPRHLIKEKRETATLKCYPIPRHDTVYWYQQGPGQDPQFLISFYEKMQSDKGSIPDRFSAQQFSDYHSELNMSSLELGDSALYFCASSYKGLAGEGDTDTQYFGPGTRLTVL.

The chain recombines TRBV7-2 with TRBJ2-1; TRBD2 matches at 9 bases. The CDR3 has 16 amino acids. Germline V lookup: CDR1 SGHTA, CDR2 FQGNSA. V lost 5 bases and J lost 3; bases outside the gene matches: 8. CDR3 loop: CASSPYRTSVYNEQFF. In nucleotides, the CDR3 is TGTGCCAGCAGCCCGTACAGGACTAGCGTCTACAATGAGCAGTTCTTC.

The chain has TRBV27 and TRBJ2-6, with 9 bases lining up with TRBD1. The germline CDR1 and CDR2 sequences are MNHEY and SMNVEV (reference sequence). With 4 bases clipped from V and 0 bases from J, the junction kept 7 bases outside the gene matches. The CDR3 sequence is 18 residues long. CDR3 DNA: TGTGCCAGCAGTTGGGACAGGGAGGATCCCTCTGGGGCCAACGTCCTGACTTTC. It codes for CASSWDREDPSGANVLTF.

The chain joins TRBV28 to TRBJ2-2; 7 positions match TRBD2. The V gene end was trimmed by 7 bases and the J gene end by 5 bases; junction bases not matched to a gene: 10. The germline V gene encodes CDR1 MDHEN and CDR2 SYDVKM. CDR3 length: 15 amino acids. The CDR3 loop reads CASNEAGSPTGELFF. As DNA, the CDR3 is TGTGCCAGCAATGAAGCGGGAAGCCCTACCGGGGAGCTGTTTTTT.

Notes on this clone: This specimen includes other DNA sequences encoding the same CDR3. The V and J genes are TRBV28 and TRBJ2-7; 12 positions match TRBD2. Germline assignment: CDR1 MDHEN and CDR2 SYDVKM. This CDR3 region has 13 residues. Trimming removed 6 bases from V and 5 bases from J; junction bases left unmatched: 2. The CDR3 region has the DNA TGTGCCAGCAGCAGACTAGCGGGAGACGAGCAGTACTTC. This translates into CASSRLAGDEQYF.

This clone was observed a single time. Other DNA sequences in the sample encode the same CDR3. J is TRBJ2-5 and V is TRBV20-1; D is perhaps TRBD1 or TRBD2 (5 bases each). The V end was cut by 6 bases, the J end by 5 bases, with 7 bases between. Per the germline V gene, CDR1 is DFQATT and CDR2 is SNEGSKA (reference sequence). The CDR3 covers 10 residues. CDR3 coding DNA: TGCAGTGCCAGGGAGGAGACCCAGTACTTC. This sequence encodes CSAREETQYF.

This rearrangement joins TRBV7-8 to TRBJ2-3; TRBD2 might be the D (6 bases). Germline CDR1 SGHVS, CDR2 FQNEAQ. Between the trimmed V and J ends, which lost 10 bases and 2 bases, there was a span of 19 bases. The length of the CDR3 is 15 residues. CDR3 sequence: CATNLARGITDTQYF. In nucleotides, the CDR3 is TGTGCCACCAACCTAGCACGCGGGATCACAGATACGCAGTATTTT.

This clone occurred a few times. The chain employs TRBV9 and TRBJ1-5; D might be TRBD1 (6 bases). V shed 0 bases and J shed 1 base, with 11 bases lying between them. The germline V gene has CDR1 SGDLS and CDR2 YYNGEE. The length of the CDR3 is 16 residues. CDR3 nucleotide sequence: TGTGCCAGCAGCGTAGCCACAGGGAGGAGCAATCAGCCCCAGCATTTT. Protein sequence: CASSVATGRSNQPQHF. Full variable domain (missing parts from reference TRBV9 and TRBJ1-5): DSGVTQTPKHLITATGQRVTLRCSPRSGDLSVYWYQQSLDQGLQFLIQYYNGEERAKGNILERFSAQQFPDLHSELNLSSLELGDSALYFCASSVATGRSNQPQHFGDGTRLSIL.

Only one count was recorded for this clone. The chain uses TRBV7-9 and TRBJ2-3; the D gene is possibly TRBD1 (5 bases). CDR3 length: 13 amino acids. V shed 6 bases and J shed 2 bases, with 9 bases lying between them. Per the germline V gene, CDR1 is SEHNR and CDR2 is FQNEAQ (reference sequence). CDR3 sequence: CASRSGSTDTQYF. In nucleotides, the CDR3 is TGTGCCAGCAGGTCAGGGTCCACAGATACGCAGTATTTT. The whole variable domain, remainder taken from reference TRBV7-9 and TRBJ2-3, is DTGVSQNPRHKITKRGQNVTFRCDPISEHNRLYWYRQTLGQGPEFLTYFQNEAQLEKSRLLSDRFSAERPKGSFSTLEIQRTEQGDSAMYLCASRSGSTDTQYFGPGTRLTVL.

The rearrangement joins TRBV6-5 to TRBJ1-2; 10 nucleotides agree with TRBD1. The CDR3 extends over 15 amino acids. Germline CDR1 reads MNHEY; CDR2 reads SVGAGI. The junction had 2 bases not matched to a gene; V was cut back by 0 bases and J by 4 bases. DNA of the CDR3: TGTGCCAGCAGTTACTCGCGGGACAGGGGCTATGGCTACACCTTC. This codes for CASSYSRDRGYGYTF.